This entry describes one T cell receptor beta chain. Source study methods: Amplification with reference gene primers provided the estimates of nucleated cell counts. The method was immunoSEQ multiplex PCR; TCRdb's version includes in-frame clones alone and lacks a portion of them. V and J calls and clone size are those listed in that table; D and trimming were worked out from the DNA. The data contain about 150,000 clones, about 85% of them singletons. V lost 4 bases, J lost 1 base, and 13 bases lay in between. This CDR3 contains 15 residues. The germline V gene encodes CDR1 MNHEY and CDR2 SVGAGI. The data were obtained in a study of blood T cell repertoires in COVID-19. Study as a whole: There were acute and convalescent COVID-19 samples, and they came from the United States, Italy and Spain.

The receptor was isolated from a woman in her 70s with acute or convalescent COVID-19. Source material: peripheral blood. The chain recombines TRBV6-5 with TRBJ1-1; D gene uncertain. The CDR3, as DNA: TGTGCCAGCAGTTTGGATTACAGCTCGAACACTGAAGCTTTCTTT. It translates to CASSLDYSSNTEAFF.